These 10 T cell receptor beta chains came from one sample sequenced in a study of regulatory T cells in long-lasting Graves disease. The TCR beta library used iRepertoire HTBI primers with Arm-PCR amplification of CDR3. Each CDR3 protein gets one entry after TCRdb re-called the multiplex PCR reads with MiXCR. Of 450,000 to 600,000 distinct CDR3 sequences listed, about a sixth were seen once; the top ten hold 12%. Time point meaning: newly diagnosed GD, antithyroid drugs for less than 3 months. Extracted RNA from PBMCs served as the source of the TCR library. This sample also belongs to another study, concerning T cells in Graves' hyperthyroidism and ophthalmopathy.

The material sequenced was peripheral blood mononuclear cells (PBMCs), taken at new diagnosis, from a patient treated with antithyroid drugs. The receptors derive from a man aged 35 to 55 with Graves disease.

There are a few counts of this clonotype. The chain couples TRBV5-8 to TRBJ2-1; 16 nucleotides agree with TRBD2. Germline values: CDR1 SGHTS, CDR2 YDEGEE. V gave up 5 bases and J gave up 0 bases; unmatched junction bases: 8. This CDR3 contains 19 residues. CDR3 sequence: CASRVVGLAGGSSYNEQFF. The CDR3 bases are TGTGCCAGCAGAGTAGTGGGACTAGCGGGAGGGAGCTCCTACAATGAGCAGTTCTTC.

The chain carries TRBV12-3 or TRBV12-4 and TRBJ2-7; 7 bases map to TRBD1. The CDR3 runs 14 residues. V dropped 6 bases and J dropped 4; count of bases not matched to a gene: 9. The CDR3 region is CASSHGDSRYEQYF. The CDR3 bases are TGTGCCAGCAGCCACGGGGACAGCAGATACGAGCAGTACTTC.

This clonotype was observed a handful of times. The chain uses TRBV29-1 and TRBJ1-2; D ambiguous. CDR3 length equals 12 residues. Germline V gives CDR1 SQVTM, CDR2 ANQGSEA. Trimming took off 4 bases at V and 6 bases at J, with 12 bases between the two ends. The CDR3 region has the DNA TGCAGCGTTGTGGGCAGCCCCCATGGCTACACCTTC. Its translation is CSVVGSPHGYTF.

V is TRBV28 and J is TRBJ1-6; unclear D gene. The CDR3 is 13 residues long. Trimming took off 8 bases at V and 10 bases at J, with 15 bases between the two ends. Per the germline V gene, CDR1 is MDHEN and CDR2 is SYDVKM. The CDR3 region has the DNA TGTGCCAGCGAAGGCCCAGGCAAATCACCCCTCCACTTT. This codes for CASEGPGKSPLHF.

This clonotype was recorded many times. This chain links TRBV7-2 with TRBJ2-7, with D maybe TRBD2 (5 bases). This CDR3 spans 12 amino acids. CDR1 is SGHTA and CDR2 is FQGNSA in the germline V gene. Trimming shortened V by 5 bases and J by 5 bases, and 10 bases separated the two germline ends. CDR3 nucleotide sequence: TGTGCCAGCAGCCCACCTAGCCACGAGCAGTACTTC. Translated, it gives CASSPPSHEQYF.

Many counts were recorded for this clonotype. Relative to the germline gene, one junction end is altered; a read error may explain this. J is TRBJ2-7 and V is TRBV7-7; 7 bases match TRBD1. Germline V lookup: CDR1 SSHAT, CDR2 FNYEAQ (reference sequence). This CDR3 contains 14 residues. The CDR3 region is CASSPNRGSNEQYF. The CDR3, as DNA: TGTGCTAGCAGCCCAAACAGGGGTTCGAACGAGCAGTACTTC.

Only a few counts were recorded for this clonotype. This chain's CDR3 is CASSLPQGHQPQHF. The CDR3 bases are TGTGCCAGCAGTTTACCACAGGGCCATCAGCCCCAGCATTTT. The chain has TRBV28 and TRBJ1-5; a possible D gene is TRBD1 (6 bases). Trimming shortened V by 2 bases and J by 5 bases, and 10 bases separated the two germline ends. Germline V gene data show CDR1 as MDHEN and CDR2 as SYDVKM. The CDR3 covers 14 residues.

This clonotype was observed at least ten times. The chain has TRBV27 and TRBJ2-1; D remains ambiguous. The CDR3 runs to 16 residues. Trimming shortened V by 4 bases and J by 0 bases, and 13 bases separated the two germline ends. The germline V gene has CDR1 MNHEY and CDR2 SMNVEV (reference sequence). The CDR3 here is CASSSSQFSSYNEQFF. DNA for the CDR3: TGTGCCAGCAGTTCGAGTCAGTTTAGCTCCTACAATGAGCAGTTCTTC.

This clonotype was detected ten times or more. The chain carries TRBV24-1 and TRBJ2-5; D unclear. The germline gives CDR1 KGHDR, CDR2 SFDVKD. The CDR3 totals 13 residues. V lost 3 bases and J 3 bases, leaving 7 bases between the germline ends. The CDR3 loop is CATSDKNEETQYF. The CDR3 DNA reads TGTGCCACCAGTGATAAGAACGAAGAGACCCAGTACTTC.

This clonotype was found many times. The chain joins TRBV28 to TRBJ2-5; maybe TRBD2 (5 bases). The CDR3 sequence is 16 residues long. Looked up from germline, CDR1 is MDHEN and CDR2 is SYDVKM. V lost 5 bases, J lost 5 bases, and 21 bases lay in between. The CDR3 loop reads CASSLEGEPVRETQYF. The CDR3 coding sequence is TGTGCCAGCAGTCTCGAGGGCGAACCTGTCCGCGAGACCCAGTACTTC. Complete variable domain (other parts from reference TRBV28 and TRBJ2-5): DVKVTQSSRYLVKRTGEKVFLECVQDMDHENMFWYRQDPGLGLRLIYFSYDVKMKEKGDIPEGYSVSREKKERFSLILESASTNQTSMYLCASSLEGEPVRETQYFGPGTRLLVL.